The 15 T cell receptor beta chains listed next were all sequenced from one sample in a study of T cell responses to AZD1222 COVID-19 vaccine. The repertoire was sequenced with immunoSEQ multiplex PCR; TCRdb's copy has only in-frame clones and lacks some. The table shows about 180,000 clones, with about 86% occurring only once. The specimen comprised peripheral blood, sampled 28 days after the second AZD1222 dose. The origin of the receptors is an adult who received the AZD1222 COVID-19 vaccine.

The chain carries TRBV15 and TRBJ2-5, with 13 bases aligning to TRBD2. The CDR3 sequence is 18 residues long. CDR1 LNHNV and CDR2 YYDKDF come from the germline V gene (reference sequence). Trimming cost V 2 bases and J 0 bases; bases outside gene matches: 6. The CDR3: CATSRTSGGASYQETQYF. CDR3 coding DNA: TGTGCCACCAGCAGAACTAGCGGGGGGGCATCGTACCAAGAGACCCAGTACTTC.

The chain has TRBV6-2 or TRBV6-3 and TRBJ2-7; D is possibly TRBD1 or TRBD2 (5 bases each). CDR3 length equals 15 residues. Germline assignment: CDR1 MNHEY and CDR2 SVGEGT. Trimming pared 1 base from V and 2 bases from J, leaving 12 bases between. CDR3: CASSYYGEGTYEQYF. CDR3 DNA sequence: TGTGCCAGCAGTTACTACGGAGAGGGGACCTACGAGCAGTACTTC.

J is TRBJ1-1 and V is TRBV14, with D unclear. V was pared by 2 bases and J by 3 bases, with 7 bases between. CDR1 and CDR2 (germline): SGHDN, FVKESK. This CDR3 is 13 amino acids long. The CDR3, as DNA: TGTGCCAGCAGCCAATCCTCTCACACTGAAGCTTTCTTT. Encoded protein: CASSQSSHTEAFF.

The gene calls are TRBV23-1 and TRBJ1-1; D uncertain. TRBV23-1 is an open reading frame whose function is uncertain. The CDR3 contains 19 residues. V lost 0 bases and J lost 0, with 20 bases in between. CDR3 in DNA: TGCGCCAGCAGTCAATCGAGTGTGGGTCTCTACGCTATGAACACTGAAGCTTTCTTT. This encodes CASSQSSVGLYAMNTEAFF.

As regards this clone: Different DNA sequences within this sample yield the same CDR3. The genes are TRBV11-2 and TRBJ2-1; D is undetermined. Trimming removed 2 bases at V and 7 bases at J, with 9 bases between. Germline V gene sequence: CDR1 SGHAT, CDR2 FQNNGV. The CDR3 is made up of 13 amino acids. CDR3 bases: TGTGCCAGCAGCTTAAATTCGGTGAATGAGCAGTTCTTC. Protein: CASSLNSVNEQFF.

This chain joins TRBV19 and TRBJ1-1; maybe TRBD1 (5 bases). This CDR3 spans 15 amino acids. The germline CDR1 and CDR2 sequences are LNHDA and SQIVND (reference sequence). The ends were cut back, 3 bases at V and 7 bases at J, with 18 bases in the middle. The CDR3 loop is CASSILQVGRREAFF. As DNA, the CDR3 is TGTGCCAGTAGTATTTTACAGGTGGGCCGACGTGAAGCTTTCTTT.

The J gene is TRBJ2-2, the V gene TRBV3-1 (or the pseudogene TRBV3-2), with TRBD1 matching over 12 bases. CDR1 is LGHDT, CDR2 YNNKEL, per germline (reference sequence). The CDR3 runs 16 residues. The V gene end was trimmed by 0 bases and the J gene end by 8 bases; junction bases not matched to a gene: 4. Written as DNA, the CDR3 is TGTGCCAGCAGCCAAGATCTGGGACAGGGGGCGGGGGAGCTGTTTTTT. Translated, it gives CASSQDLGQGAGELFF.

The chain has TRBV19 and TRBJ2-7, with a tentative D call TRBD1 (6 bases). V was trimmed by 5 bases and J by 9 bases, leaving 23 bases between them. Germline V gene sequence: CDR1 LNHDA, CDR2 SQIVND (reference sequence). The CDR3 covers 15 residues. The CDR3 reads CASSSEGSLSQGQYF. CDR3 in DNA: TGTGCCAGTAGTTCCGAGGGGAGCCTGTCACAGGGGCAGTACTTC.

The chain combines TRBV28 with TRBJ1-6; 7 bases match TRBD1. This CDR3 has 16 residues. J gave up 5 bases and V 4 bases, and 8 bases lay outside the gene matches. Germline CDR1 MDHEN, CDR2 SYDVKM. CDR3 region: CASSSAGTADNSPLHF. As DNA, the CDR3 is TGTGCCAGCAGTTCCGCCGGGACAGCTGATAATTCACCCCTCCACTTT.

V gene TRBV4-3 combines with J gene TRBJ2-7, with 7 bases lining up with TRBD2. Germline values: CDR1 LGHNA, CDR2 YSLEER. The ends lost 4 bases at V and 2 bases at J; junction bases unmatched: 11. This CDR3 has 16 residues. The DNA of the CDR3 is TGCGCCAGCAGCCCATCTGATGGGGGGGGAACCTACGAGCAGTACTTC. The encoded protein is CASSPSDGGGTYEQYF.

The V and J genes are TRBV7-9 and TRBJ1-3; 8 bases are a match to TRBD1. The V segment lost 6 bases and the J segment 2 bases; nucleotides outside the gene matches: 3. Germline V CDR1 and CDR2: SEHNR, FQNEAQ (reference sequence). This CDR3 has 14 amino acids. The CDR3 DNA follows: TGTGCCAGCAGTAAACAGGGGGCTGGAAACACCATATATTTT. This encodes CASSKQGAGNTIYF.

V gene TRBV6-5 combines with J gene TRBJ1-5; 7 positions agree with TRBD1. Germline loops: CDR1 MNHEY, CDR2 SVGAGI. Trimming took 11 bases from V and 0 from J; bases not matched to a gene: 10. The CDR3 contains 15 residues. The CDR3 DNA reads as TGTGCCGCGGGACAGCTAAGAGTTAGCAATCAGCCCCAGCATTTT. It yields the protein CAAGQLRVSNQPQHF.

The genes are TRBV7-3 and TRBJ2-3; D gene unclear. Per germline, CDR1 SGHTA and CDR2 FQGTGA. V was shortened by 5 bases and J by 3 bases, with 12 bases between the two germline ends. CDR3 length: 14 amino acids. The CDR3 DNA reads as TGTGCCAGCAGCGAAGATGCCACGACAGATACGCAGTATTTT. This sequence encodes CASSEDATTDTQYF. The entire variable domain, with the rest obtained from reference TRBV7-3 and TRBJ2-3, is as follows: GAGVSQTPSNKVTEKGKYVELRCDPISGHTALYWYRQSLGQGPEFLIYFQGTGAADDSGLPNDRFFAVRPEGSVSTLKIQRTERGDSAVYLCASSEDATTDTQYFGPGTRLTVL.

The V call is TRBV5-1, the J call TRBJ2-5, with 8 positions matching TRBD2. Trimming at V came to 4 bases and at J to 7 bases, leaving 9 bases not matched to a gene. CDR3 length: 14 amino acids. Germline CDR1 reads SGHRS; CDR2 reads YFSETQ. The CDR3 DNA sequence: TGCGCCAGCAGCGAGCCGGGAGGGGACGGGACCCAGTACTTC. Translation gives CASSEPGGDGTQYF.

The V gene is TRBV5-4, the J gene TRBJ2-5; D unresolved. The length of the CDR3 is 13 residues. The germline V and J ends were trimmed by 3 bases and 3 bases, with 9 bases remaining between them. Germline CDR1 SGHNT, CDR2 YYREEE (reference sequence). In DNA, the CDR3 is TGTGCCAGCAGCTGGACGTGGGAAGAGACCCAGTACTTC. This gives the protein CASSWTWEETQYF.